One sample yielded the 2 T cell receptor beta chains listed below, sequenced in a study of type 1 regulatory T cells. The antigens of these receptors remain unknown. TCRdb redid the calling of the reads with MiXCR, one entry per CDR3 protein. The sample includes 14,000 to 15,000 distinct CDR3 sequences, roughly 13% of them seen just once. Material: cultured T cells, either the whole culture or a sorted T cell fraction (not recorded which). These receptors originate from a human donor in good health.

This clonotype has more than one count but fewer than ten. The rearrangement uses TRBV27 and TRBJ2-7; 10 nucleotides line up with TRBD2. This CDR3 has 12 amino acids. The V and J ends lost 7 bases and 4 bases, in that order; junction bases with no gene match: 1. The V gene's germline CDR1 is MNHEY and CDR2 SMNVEV (reference sequence). In nucleotides, the CDR3 is TGTGCCAGCAAGACTAGCGGGTACGAGCAGTACTTC. As protein: CASKTSGYEQYF.

This clonotype was seen repeatedly, ten times or more. The chain is built from TRBV4-2 and TRBJ1-1; 7 bases are shared with TRBD1. This CDR3 is built from 14 residues. Trimming at V came to 0 bases and at J to 5 bases, leaving 3 bases not matched to a gene. Germline V gene sequence: CDR1 LGHNA, CDR2 YNFKEQ. CDR3 sequence: CASSQDTGETEAFF. CDR3 bases: TGTGCCAGCAGCCAAGATACAGGGGAAACTGAAGCTTTCTTT.